Below are 19 T cell receptor beta chains sequenced from a single sample in a study of shared clonotypes between healthy human individuals. Data came from immunoSEQ multiplex PCR; TCRdb stores just in-frame clones and leaves some out. Among approximately 2.5 million clones listed, roughly 92% were seen once. Sequenced input: naive CD4+ T cells sorted from blood. Regarding subset: CD45RA+ positively selected. These receptors were taken from a man younger than 35 in good health.

The gene calls are TRBV19 and TRBJ2-1; TRBD2 aligns across 10 bases. Trimming took 5 bases from V and 4 from J; bases not matched to a gene: 11. The CDR3 is 17 amino acids. Germline-derived CDR1 and CDR2 are LNHDA and SQIVND (reference sequence). The CDR3 region is CASSHRELAGSYNEQFF. The CDR3 nucleotides read TGTGCCAGTAGTCACCGAGAACTAGCGGGATCTTACAATGAGCAGTTCTTC.

The table lists this clone with a count of one. The chain uses TRBV6-1 and TRBJ1-6; 8 bases are shared with TRBD1. The CDR3 loop spans 14 amino acids. Germline V lookup: CDR1 MNHNS, CDR2 SASEGT. V lost 4 bases and J lost 8; bases outside the gene matches: 4. CDR3: CASSVRGQDSPLHF. CDR3 DNA sequence: TGTGCCAGCAGTGTACGGGGACAGGATTCACCCCTCCACTTT.

As concerns this clone: The same CDR3 can be traced to other DNA sequences in this sample. The rearrangement links TRBV6-1 to TRBJ2-7; possibly TRBD1 for D (6 bases). The CDR3 contains 14 residues. The V end was cut by 4 bases, the J end by 3 bases, with 13 bases between. CDR1 MNHNS and CDR2 SASEGT come from the germline V gene. DNA for the CDR3: TGTGCCAGCAGTGGGCAAGGGACAAGCTACGAGCAGTACTTC. Amino acids: CASSGQGTSYEQYF.

This CDR3 is CASSQTSTRGGDEQFF. The CDR3 nucleotides read TGCGCCAGCAGCCAGACGAGTACCCGAGGCGGGGATGAGCAGTTCTTC. This chain uses TRBV4-3 with TRBJ2-1, with D possibly being TRBD2 (6 bases). CDR3 length: 16 amino acids. Per the germline V gene, CDR1 is LGHNA and CDR2 is YSLEER. V dropped 3 bases and J dropped 8 bases, with 20 bases sitting between them.

J is TRBJ2-7 and V is TRBV5-1; D perhaps matches TRBD1 (5 bases). CDR1 and CDR2 (germline): SGHRS, YFSETQ. This CDR3 is 15 amino acids long. Trimming left V 5 bases short and J 0 bases short, with 15 bases between. The chain's CDR3 is CASRETGFFSYEQYF. The CDR3 coding sequence is TGCGCCAGCAGGGAAACAGGCTTTTTCTCCTACGAGCAGTACTTC.

The V gene is TRBV28, the J gene TRBJ2-5, with D hard to call. The CDR3 totals 13 residues. V lost 6 bases and J 4 bases, leaving 12 bases between the germline ends. The germline V gene has CDR1 MDHEN and CDR2 SYDVKM. CDR3 sequence: CASSTSHRETQYF. In DNA, the CDR3 is TGTGCCAGCAGCACCTCCCACCGAGAGACCCAGTACTTC.

This clone appeared a single time. The chain is built from TRBV10-1 and TRBJ1-4; maybe TRBD1 (5 bases). Germline V gene lookup returns CDR1 WNHNN and CDR2 SYGVQD (reference sequence). The CDR3 totals 13 residues. V was shortened by 6 bases and J by 6 bases, with 11 bases between the two germline ends. The CDR3 DNA reads as TGCGCCAGCAGCGAAGGGACCTATGAAAAACTGTTTTTT. Amino acids: CASSEGTYEKLFF.

This clone came up once. The rearrangement uses TRBV28 and TRBJ1-1; 8 bases fit TRBD1. This CDR3 contains 15 residues. Germline-derived CDR1 and CDR2 are MDHEN and SYDVKM. V lost 1 base, J lost 5 bases, and 6 bases stayed unmatched. The CDR3 reads CASSLSRTGQTEAFF. CDR3 nucleotide sequence: TGTGCCAGCAGTTTATCCCGGACAGGGCAAACTGAAGCTTTCTTT.

The chain combines TRBV5-4 with TRBJ2-6, with a possible D match to TRBD2 (7 bases). From germline, CDR1 is SGHNT and CDR2 YYREEE (reference sequence). The CDR3 is 17 residues long. V lost 6 bases and J lost 0, with 16 bases in between. This CDR3 reads CASTWGGSTSGANVLTF. The CDR3 DNA follows: TGTGCCAGCACCTGGGGGGGCAGTACCTCTGGGGCCAACGTCCTGACTTTC. Based on the CDR3 plus reference TRBV5-4 and TRBJ2-6, the full variable domain is ETGVTQSPTHLIKTRGQQVTLRCSSQSGHNTVSWYQQALGQGPQFIFQYYREEENGRGNFPPRFSGLQFPNYSSELNVNALELDDSALYLCASTWGGSTSGANVLTFGAGSRLTVL.

The rearrangement links TRBV5-1 to TRBJ2-4; TRBD2 matches at 8 bases. This CDR3 is built from 15 residues. The V gene end was trimmed by 4 bases and the J gene end by 1 base; junction bases not matched to a gene: 4. Germline assignment: CDR1 SGHRS and CDR2 YFSETQ. The CDR3 is CASSRGRLAKNIQYF. For the CDR3, the DNA is TGCGCCAGCAGCCGCGGGAGGTTGGCCAAAAACATTCAGTACTTC. Based on the CDR3 plus reference TRBV5-1 and TRBJ2-4, the full variable domain is KAGVTQTPRYLIKTRGQQVTLSCSPISGHRSVSWYQQTPGQGLQFLFEYFSETQRNKGNFPGRFSGRQFSNSRSEMNVSTLELGDSALYLCASSRGRLAKNIQYFGAGTRLSVL.

V usage is TRBV7-4 and J usage is TRBJ2-3; D is ambiguous. CDR3 length: 18 residues. The germline V gene encodes CDR1 SGHVT and CDR2 SQSDAQ. Trimming pared 5 bases from V and 0 bases from J, leaving 21 bases between. CDR3 sequence (DNA): TGTGCCAGCAGCCCTAGAGGCCCGAGCAAGATTAGCACAGATACGCAGTATTTT. It specifies CASSPRGPSKISTDTQYF.

The chain recombines TRBV18 with TRBJ2-7; no definite D call. Deletions cut 2 bases from V and 2 bases from J, with 10 bases between. The CDR3 covers 14 residues. Germline CDR1 reads KGHSH; CDR2 reads LQKENI. The CDR3 spells CASSPSSKTYEQYF. The CDR3 DNA reads as TGTGCCAGCTCACCATCTTCAAAGACCTACGAGCAGTACTTC.

The chain employs TRBV10-3 and TRBJ1-5; 8 nucleotides line up with TRBD1. V was clipped by 6 bases and J by 6 bases; unmatched bases: 10. This CDR3 has 15 amino acids. CDR1 and CDR2 from the germline V gene are ENHRY and SYGVKD. The CDR3 DNA follows: TGTGCCATCAGGGACGGGGCAGGGGGCAGTCAGCCCCAGCATTTT. Translated, it gives CAIRDGAGGSQPQHF.

This chain uses TRBV6-1 with TRBJ2-3, with TRBD2 matching over 10 bases. V lost 10 bases to trimming and J lost 6 bases; unmatched junction nucleotides: 7. The CDR3 runs 13 residues. The germline CDR1 and CDR2 sequences are MNHNS and SASEGT. CDR3 region: CATRGAGGDTQYF. For the CDR3, the DNA is TGTGCCACCCGAGGAGCGGGAGGGGATACGCAGTATTTT.

The chain is built from TRBV6-5 and TRBJ2-3; D ambiguous. V was clipped by 6 bases and J by 0 bases, with 13 bases between them. CDR3 length equals 15 residues. Germline loops: CDR1 MNHEY, CDR2 SVGAGI. CDR3 loop: CASSPFGTSTDTQYF. CDR3 in DNA: TGTGCCAGCAGCCCGTTCGGCACTAGCACAGATACGCAGTATTTT.

The chain is built from TRBV4-1 and TRBJ2-5, with D maybe TRBD2 (6 bases). Per germline, CDR1 MGHRA and CDR2 YSYEKL. Trimming stripped 2 bases from V and 2 bases from J, with 9 bases between. The CDR3 is 14 residues long. The CDR3, as DNA: TGCGCCAGCAGCCAACCCGGGACTCAAGAGACCCAGTACTTC. Protein sequence: CASSQPGTQETQYF.

This clone has only one observation. J is TRBJ1-4 and V is TRBV10-3; 7 positions agree with TRBD1. The CDR3 consists of 11 residues. Germline V gene lookup returns CDR1 ENHRY and CDR2 SYGVKD. J was trimmed by 5 bases and V by 10 bases; bases with no gene match: 1. The CDR3 nucleotides read TGTGCCACCAGGGGGAATGAAAAACTGTTTTTT. Encoded protein: CATRGNEKLFF.

The rearrangement joins TRBV28 to TRBJ2-1; tentative D call: TRBD1 (6 bases). Between the trimmed V and J ends, which lost 5 bases and 8 bases, there was a span of 19 bases. The CDR3 has 15 amino acids. Germline assignment: CDR1 MDHEN and CDR2 SYDVKM. CDR3 nucleotide sequence: TGTGCCAGCAGTCCGGTGAGGATTGAGGGGGATGAGCAGTTCTTC. This sequence encodes CASSPVRIEGDEQFF. Using reference TRBV28 and TRBJ2-1 for the parts outside the CDR3, the full variable domain is DVKVTQSSRYLVKRTGEKVFLECVQDMDHENMFWYRQDPGLGLRLIYFSYDVKMKEKGDIPEGYSVSREKKERFSLILESASTNQTSMYLCASSPVRIEGDEQFFGPGTRLTVL.

V usage is TRBV7-2 and J usage is TRBJ2-3; D is uncertain. CDR1 is SGHTA, CDR2 FQGNSA, per germline. V lost 5 bases, J lost 14 bases, and 8 bases lay in between. This CDR3 comprises 9 residues. The CDR3 DNA sequence: TGTGCCAGCAGCCTAAGTCTGTATTTT. Amino acid sequence: CASSLSLYF.